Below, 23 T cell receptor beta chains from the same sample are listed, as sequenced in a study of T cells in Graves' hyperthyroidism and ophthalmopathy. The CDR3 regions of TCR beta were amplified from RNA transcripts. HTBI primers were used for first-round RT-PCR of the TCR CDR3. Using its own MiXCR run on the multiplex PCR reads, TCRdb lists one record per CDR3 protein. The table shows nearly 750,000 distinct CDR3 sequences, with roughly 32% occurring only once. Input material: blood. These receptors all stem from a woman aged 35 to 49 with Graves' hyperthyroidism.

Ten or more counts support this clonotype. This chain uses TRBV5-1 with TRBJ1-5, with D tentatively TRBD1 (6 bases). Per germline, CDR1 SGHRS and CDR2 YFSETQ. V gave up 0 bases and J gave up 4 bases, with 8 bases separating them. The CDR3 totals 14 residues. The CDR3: CASSLGQANQPQHF. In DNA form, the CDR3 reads TGCGCCAGCAGCTTGGGACAGGCAAATCAGCCCCAGCATTTT.

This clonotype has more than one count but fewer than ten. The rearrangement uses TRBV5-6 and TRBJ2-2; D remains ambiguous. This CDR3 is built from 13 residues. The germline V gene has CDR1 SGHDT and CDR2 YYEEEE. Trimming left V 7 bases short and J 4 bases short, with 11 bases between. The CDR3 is CASHGPLTGELFF. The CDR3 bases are TGTGCCAGCCACGGACCCCTCACCGGGGAGCTGTTTTTT.

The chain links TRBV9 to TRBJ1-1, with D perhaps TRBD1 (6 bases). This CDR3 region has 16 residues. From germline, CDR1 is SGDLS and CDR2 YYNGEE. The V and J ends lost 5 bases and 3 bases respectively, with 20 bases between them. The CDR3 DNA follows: TGTGCCAGCAGGTCTGCTGGGGGGGCGGAGGACACTGAAGCTTTCTTT. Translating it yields CASRSAGGAEDTEAFF.

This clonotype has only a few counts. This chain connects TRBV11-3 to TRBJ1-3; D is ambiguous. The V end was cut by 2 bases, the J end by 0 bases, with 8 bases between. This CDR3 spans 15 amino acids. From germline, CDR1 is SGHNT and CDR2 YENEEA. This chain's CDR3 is CASSLSRSSGNTIYF. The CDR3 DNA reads TGTGCCAGCAGCTTAAGCAGAAGCTCTGGAAACACCATATATTTT.

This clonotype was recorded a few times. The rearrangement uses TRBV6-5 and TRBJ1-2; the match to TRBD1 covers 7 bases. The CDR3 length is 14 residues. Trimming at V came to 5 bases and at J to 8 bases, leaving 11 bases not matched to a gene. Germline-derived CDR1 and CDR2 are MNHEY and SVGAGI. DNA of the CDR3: TGTGCCAGCAGTACGGGTGAGGGGGCGGCAGGCTACACCTTC. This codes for CASSTGEGAAGYTF.

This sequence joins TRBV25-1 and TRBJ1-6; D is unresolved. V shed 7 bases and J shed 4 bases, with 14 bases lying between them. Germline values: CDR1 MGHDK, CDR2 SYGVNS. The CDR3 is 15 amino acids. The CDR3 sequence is CASNTLGGYNSPLHF. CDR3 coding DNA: TGTGCCAGCAACACCCTCGGAGGGTATAATTCACCCCTCCACTTT.

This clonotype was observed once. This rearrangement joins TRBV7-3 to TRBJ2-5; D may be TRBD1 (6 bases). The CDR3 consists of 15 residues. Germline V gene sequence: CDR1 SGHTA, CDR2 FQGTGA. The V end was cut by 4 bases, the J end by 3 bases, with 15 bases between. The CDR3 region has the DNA TGTGCCAGCAGCTCACCACAGGGAGCGAAAGAGACCCAGTACTTC. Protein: CASSSPQGAKETQYF.

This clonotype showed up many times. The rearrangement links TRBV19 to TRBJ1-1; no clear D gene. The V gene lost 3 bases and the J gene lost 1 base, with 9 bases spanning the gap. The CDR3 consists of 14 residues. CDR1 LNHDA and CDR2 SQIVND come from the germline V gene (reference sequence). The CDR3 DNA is TGTGCCAGTAGTATTGTGGCAGGGAACACTGAAGCTTTCTTT. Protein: CASSIVAGNTEAFF.

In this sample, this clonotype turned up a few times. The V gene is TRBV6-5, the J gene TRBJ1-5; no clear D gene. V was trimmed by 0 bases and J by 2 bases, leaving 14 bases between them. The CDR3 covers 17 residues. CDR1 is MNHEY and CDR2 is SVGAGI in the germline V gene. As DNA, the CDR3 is TGTGCCAGCAGTTACTCGATGGGGATGGGTGGCAATCAGCCCCAGCATTTT. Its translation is CASSYSMGMGGNQPQHF.

CDR3 in amino acids: CASSTNEQFF. Here the CDR3 DNA reads TGTGCCAGCAGCACCAATGAGCAGTTCTTC. This chain uses TRBV2 with TRBJ2-1, with D unresolved. Germline CDR1 is SNHLY and CDR2 is FYNNEI. Trimming removed 6 bases from V and 6 bases from J, with 3 bases in between. The CDR3 length is 10 residues.

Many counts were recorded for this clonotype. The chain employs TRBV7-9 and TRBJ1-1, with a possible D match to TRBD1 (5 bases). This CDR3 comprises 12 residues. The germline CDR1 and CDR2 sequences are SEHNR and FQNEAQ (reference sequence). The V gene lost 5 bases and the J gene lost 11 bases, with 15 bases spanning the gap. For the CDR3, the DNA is TGTGCCAGCAGCCCAGGGACCTTTGGGGCTTTCTTT. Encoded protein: CASSPGTFGAFF.

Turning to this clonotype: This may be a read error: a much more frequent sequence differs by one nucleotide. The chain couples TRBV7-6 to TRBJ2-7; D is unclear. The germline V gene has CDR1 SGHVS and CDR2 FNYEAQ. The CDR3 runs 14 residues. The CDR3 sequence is CASSLGANYYKQYF. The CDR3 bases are TGTGCCAGCAGCTTAGGAGCGAACTACTACAAGCAGTACTTC.

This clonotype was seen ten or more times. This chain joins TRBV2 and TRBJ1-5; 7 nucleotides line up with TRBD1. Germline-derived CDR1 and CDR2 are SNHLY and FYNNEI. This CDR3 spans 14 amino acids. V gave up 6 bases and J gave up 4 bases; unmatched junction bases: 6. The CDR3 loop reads CASSKGQRNQPQHF. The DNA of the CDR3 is TGTGCCAGCAGCAAGGGACAGCGAAATCAGCCCCAGCATTTT.

The CDR3 protein is CASSENLATNEKLFF. For the CDR3, the DNA is TGTGCCAGCTCAGAGAATTTAGCAACTAATGAAAAACTGTTTTTT. V and J are TRBV11-2 and TRBJ1-4; no clear D gene. Germline CDR1 and CDR2: SGHAT and FQNNGV. V was pared by 8 bases and J by 0 bases, with 13 bases between. This CDR3 is 15 amino acids long.

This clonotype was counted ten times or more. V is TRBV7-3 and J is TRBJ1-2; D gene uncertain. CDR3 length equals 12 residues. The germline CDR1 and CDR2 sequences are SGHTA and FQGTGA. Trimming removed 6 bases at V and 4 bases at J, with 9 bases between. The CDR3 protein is CASSLTAYGYTF. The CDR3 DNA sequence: TGTGCCAGCAGTCTGACGGCCTATGGCTACACCTTC. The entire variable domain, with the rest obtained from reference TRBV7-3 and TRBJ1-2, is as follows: GAGVSQTPSNKVTEKGKYVELRCDPISGHTALYWYRQSLGQGPEFLIYFQGTGAADDSGLPNDRFFAVRPEGSVSTLKIQRTERGDSAVYLCASSLTAYGYTFGSGTRLTVV.

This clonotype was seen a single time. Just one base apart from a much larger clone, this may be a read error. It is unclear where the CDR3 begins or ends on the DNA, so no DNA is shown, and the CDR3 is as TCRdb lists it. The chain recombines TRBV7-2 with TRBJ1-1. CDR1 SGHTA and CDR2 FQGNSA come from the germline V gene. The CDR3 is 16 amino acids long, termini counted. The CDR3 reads CASSLALVGGGTEALF.

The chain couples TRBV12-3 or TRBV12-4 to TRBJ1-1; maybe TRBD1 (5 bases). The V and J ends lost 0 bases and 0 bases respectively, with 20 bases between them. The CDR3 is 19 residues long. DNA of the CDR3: TGTGCCAGCAGTTTAGCGCTCGGGGGACTGGGGTACATGAACACTGAAGCTTTCTTT. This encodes CASSLALGGLGYMNTEAFF.

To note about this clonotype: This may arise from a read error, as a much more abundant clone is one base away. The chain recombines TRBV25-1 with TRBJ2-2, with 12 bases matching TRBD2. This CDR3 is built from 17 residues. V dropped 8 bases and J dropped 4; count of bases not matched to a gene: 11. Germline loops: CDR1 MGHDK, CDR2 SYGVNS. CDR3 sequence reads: CASAPLAGGSSTGELFF. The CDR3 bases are TGTGCCAGCGCCCCGCTAGCGGGAGGGTCCAGCACCGGGGAGCTGTTTTTT.

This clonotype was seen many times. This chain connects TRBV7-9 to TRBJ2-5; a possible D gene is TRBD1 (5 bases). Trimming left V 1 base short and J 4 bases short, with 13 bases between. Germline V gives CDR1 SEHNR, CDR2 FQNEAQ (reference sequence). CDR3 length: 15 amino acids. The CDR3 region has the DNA TGTGCCAGCAGCTTAGACCTTCAGGGCGGAGAGACCCAGTACTTC. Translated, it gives CASSLDLQGGETQYF.

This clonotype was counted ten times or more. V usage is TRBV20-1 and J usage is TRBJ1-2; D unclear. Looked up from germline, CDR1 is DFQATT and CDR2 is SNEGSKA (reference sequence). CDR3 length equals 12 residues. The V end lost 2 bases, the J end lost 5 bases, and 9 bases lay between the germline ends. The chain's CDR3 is CSARSTDYGYTF. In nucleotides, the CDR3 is TGCAGTGCTAGATCTACTGATTATGGCTACACCTTC.

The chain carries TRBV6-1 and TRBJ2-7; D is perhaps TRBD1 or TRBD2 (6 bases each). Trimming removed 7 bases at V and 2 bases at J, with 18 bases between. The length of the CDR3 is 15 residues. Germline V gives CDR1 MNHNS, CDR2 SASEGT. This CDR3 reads CASTPGGSGAYEQYF. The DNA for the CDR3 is TGTGCCAGCACTCCCGGGGGCTCTGGGGCCTACGAGCAGTACTTC.

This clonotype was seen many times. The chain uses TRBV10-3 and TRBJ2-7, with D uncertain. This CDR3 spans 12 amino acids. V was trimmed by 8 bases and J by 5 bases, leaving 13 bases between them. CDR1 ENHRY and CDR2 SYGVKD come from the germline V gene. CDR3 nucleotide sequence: TGTGCCATCGGTGGCCAATGGAACGAGCAGTACTTC. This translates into CAIGGQWNEQYF.

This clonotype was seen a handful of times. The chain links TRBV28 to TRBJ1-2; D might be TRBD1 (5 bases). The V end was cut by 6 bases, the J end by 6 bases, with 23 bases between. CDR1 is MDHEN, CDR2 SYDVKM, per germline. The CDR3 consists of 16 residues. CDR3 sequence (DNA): TGTGCCAGCAGCCTAGGGTGGGGGGTTAAGCTGAATGGCTACACCTTC. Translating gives CASSLGWGVKLNGYTF.